The source of this T cell receptor (beta chain) is a study of cytomegalovirus exposure and HLA in healthy donors (dated by TCRdb to about 2017). For the study in its entirety: In an earlier analysis of around 540 of the donors, approximately 300 Gb of sequence data and 120 million or so unique TCR beta sequences from roughly 200 million T cells were reported. Typing coverage varied by locus: 629-630 donors for A, B, C, DRB1 and DQB1; some 520 for DQA1; around 610 for DPA1; approximately 470 for DPB1. The aim of the study was to test whether cataloging public T cell receptors could identify signatures of past pathogen exposure. In an earlier analysis of roughly 540 of the donors, high-throughput TCR beta sequencing was used to judge whether each TCR beta V gene segment behaved as functional or pseudogenic. Several DR-DQ haplotypes were handled as single units for association and clustering because linkage in the cohort was strong. Donor age, sex, ethnicity and CMV serostatus were collected together with the repertoire data. A later genetic analysis used genome-wide SNP genotypes for about three fifths of the 666 donors, treating that subset as a discovery cohort. The study used immunosequencing to profile the T cell repertoires of approximately 630 subjects and linked those repertoires to cytomegalovirus serostatus. Along with the approximately 670-subject first cohort, a separate validation cohort of 120 different subjects was used. In the later analysis, no new phenotypic data were used to find candidate immune exposures; instead, reliance was placed on TCR beta sequences and their occurrence across donors. On average, around 240,000 unique TCR beta nucleotide sequences were sequenced per donor among 398 genotyped donors of the cohort, with around 19% of those sequences being non-productive. Class I and class II HLA loci were covered by the typing at four-digit resolution. Roughly 320 gigabases of sequencing data and approximately 92 million unique TCR sequences made up an early release that covered 500 to 650 HLA-typed donors. A later analysis re-analyzed previously published TCR beta repertoires from about 730 donors and added high-resolution HLA genotyping to study TCR occurrence patterns. Every discovery cohort repertoire had been produced on one sequencing platform. The study combined high-throughput TCR immunosequencing, statistical association of individual TCRs with disease status, and machine learning to predict cytomegalovirus infection status. Of the 300 to 500 genotyped donors, 75% to 85% were placed in the genetic ancestry cluster associated with self-reported Caucasian donors.

Comment on this clone: The clone's antigen remains unknown. The input lacks base qualities; no much larger clone sits a single base away.

CDR1 and CDR2 are read off the germline V gene as MNHEY and SVGAGI. Spanning cysteine to phenylalanine, the CDR3 consists of 15 amino acids. The DNA shown is the 45-base CDR3, in frame from base 1. The germline V end is reduced by 5 bases and the J end by 2 bases; junction bases left unmatched: 6. General findings and caveats noted by the study authors: The authors suggested that the approach could potentially be extended to other disease states and immunological phenotypes. Because counts were too low, 15 to 20 rarely observed V segments, including chromosome 9 orphons, were left out of the earlier analysis of roughly 600 of the donors. The study listed 150 to 200 TCR beta chains as associated with cytomegalovirus. Sequencing depth was assumed to be roughly uniform across donors in the presence/absence analyses, though that assumption may not hold. In a later analysis, about 16,000 TCR beta sequences were associated with specific HLA alleles at a false discovery rate of 0.05. A later genetic analysis reported fewer N-insertions in productive TCRs among donors in an Asian-associated ancestry cluster than the roughly 650-donor mean. The sequencing pipeline was judged likely to have produced a cluster of highly shared sequence variants as a technical artifact. In a later analysis, several top co-occurrence clusters were reported to appear linked to parvovirus B19, influenza, CMV and Epstein-Barr virus. In this cohort, only TCR beta chains were sequenced, and detectable features were limited by the absence of alpha or paired-chain data. An association between a missense DCLRE1C variant and V-gene and J-gene trimming of TCR beta chains was found in a later genetic analysis and replicated in an independent cohort. Correlated functional status among segregating V segments might reflect linkage disequilibrium, but an unknown experimental factor could not be ruled out. Most TCR sequences were seen in very few donors, while some public TCRs were found in many individuals. Compared with equally common non-associated chains, HLA-associated TCR beta chains in a later analysis were more clonally expanded and had lower generation probabilities. The only immune exposure information available for the cohort was CMV serostatus. Some IMGT-functional V segments, including TRBV6-2 and TRBV6-3, could not be told apart with the 87-base-pair reads, so those segments were excluded. A further reported finding was that TCR beta sequences accurately predicted the HLA-A and HLA-B alleles for most subjects in the first cohort. In vitro tests confirmed that a few of the cytomegalovirus-associated TCR beta chains recognize cytomegalovirus antigens. Most CMV-associated TCR beta chains appeared to be HLA-restricted in a later analysis, and the HLA associations seemed to be driven largely by CMV exposure. In a later analysis, the rate of TCR association differed among HLA loci, with DRB1 alleles having the most associated TCRs and HLA-C alleles having the fewest. Because HLA typing was missing for some donors at each locus, association tests included only the typed subset. An earlier analysis of approximately 570 of the donors showed that most TCR beta V segments appeared in productive rearrangements either about 87% or about 30% of the time, which broadly matched IMGT annotations. The classifier was reported to diagnose cytomegalovirus status with high specificity and sensitivity in both the original cohort and the validation cohort. Strong co-occurrence of HLA alleles, especially DR and DQ, made assigning TCR associations to individual alleles difficult.

In total, 500 to 700 healthy bone marrow donors made up the cohort. At the time of sampling, all cohort members were nominally healthy, though unrecorded immune exposures were likely present. The donor tested CMV seronegative, placing the donor among the roughly 350 seronegative members of the cohort. A peripheral blood sample was collected from each donor, and TCR beta sequencing was performed on peripheral blood mononuclear cells. Genomic DNA was extracted from the blood cell samples with the Qiagen DNeasy Blood Extraction Kit. Library generation was performed with the immunoSEQ multiplex PCR assay. For the multiplex PCR, a mixture combining 60 forward primers for TCR Vbeta segments and 13 reverse primers for TCR Jbeta segments was used. Amplification of the CDR3 region of rearranged TCR beta genes was performed with a multiplex PCR assay on genomic DNA. The amplified TCR beta libraries were sequenced on the Illumina HiSeq System as 87-base-pair reads. Per the source publication's procedure: Across the roughly 700 repertoires, a later analysis counted some 80 million unique TCR beta chains, around 11 million of which were shared by at least two donors. Raw reads were error-corrected and collapsed into unique sequences with a nearest-neighbor algorithm that merged closely related sequences to remove PCR and sequencing errors. CDR3 sequences were aligned to IMGT reference sequences to assign V, D and J gene segments. Each retained sequence needed at least a six-nucleotide match to both a V gene segment and a J gene segment. Rearrangements were called productive when the CDR3 lacked stop codons and stayed in frame with V and J; all others were non-productive. CDR3 was defined by IMGT convention, running from the second conserved V-encoded cysteine to the conserved J-encoded phenylalanine. The earlier analysis of 500 to 600 of the donors excluded sequences that lacked an unambiguous match to a single V gene segment. In an earlier analysis of 587 of the donors, V segments were called functional above 56.7% productive rearrangements and were called segregating when the between-donor standard deviation exceeded 5%. A statistical classification framework was built for diagnosing cytomegalovirus status from the catalog of TCR beta chain sequences. V and J gene assignment, in a later analysis, came from comparing TCR nucleotide sequences with IMGT/GENE-DB human TR gene sequences. In a later analysis, CDR3 sequences and most-parsimonious VDJ recombination scenarios were assigned using the TCRdist pipeline. In a later analysis, every TCR beta chain was defined by the combination of its CDR3 amino acid sequence and its V-gene family, and reads without a unique V-gene family were dropped. To address suspected cross-contamination and a sequencing artifact, a later analysis removed approximately 590 highly shared, low-generation-probability nucleotide sequences. A later analysis calculated a clonal expansion index for each public chain from normalized within-repertoire ranks of inferred template counts. In a later analysis, generation probabilities were computed using a VDJ recombination model fitted to out-of-frame rearrangements, and the results were checked against IGoR. In a later analysis, TCR-TCR, TCR-HLA and TCR-CMV co-occurrence was scored with hypergeometric tests, and a repertoire-size bias correction was applied to TCR pairs. To estimate false discovery rates, a later analysis permuted the HLA or CMV assignments 20 times. In a later analysis, co-occurring TCRs were grouped with DBSCAN, and TCRdist sequence similarity was added when clustering was performed within HLA-allele-positive subsets. Co-occurrence clustering excluded repertoires with fewer than 30,000 or more than 120,000 public chains, plus five with anomalous nucleotide sharing. This is the immuneACCESS table as TCRdb keeps it, with only in-frame sequences that have V and J called. A part of the clones is gone; compared with another copy, unresolved V genes explain less than half, and the rest is unexplained. The D gene and trimming were derived from the DNA, and the V and J assignments and clone size from that table. The sample includes over 130,000 clones, with around 66% observed a single time. The biggest ten clones account for roughly 6% of the sample.

The sequenced sample consisted of PBMCs. The sequence was obtained from a woman aged 60 to 75 in good health and CMV-seronegative. The sequence links TRBV6-5 to TRBJ2-1, and TRBD1 matches 7 of the central bases. The sequence in DNA is TGTGCCAGCAGTAAGGCCGGGACAGCCTACAATGAGCAGTTCTTC. Its protein product is CASSKAGTAYNEQFF.